These 5 T cell receptor beta chains were sequenced from one sample in a study of OX40 agonist ivuxolimab in advanced cancers. Libraries were prepared through the immunoSEQ multiplex PCR assay. This is the immuneACCESS table as TCRdb keeps it, with only in-frame sequences that have V and J called. A part of the clones is gone; compared with another copy, unresolved V genes explain less than half, and the rest is unexplained. The sample table records fewer than 50,000 clones; roughly 90% of these occur just once. The ten biggest clones cover nearly 9.5% of the sample. The specimen was CD4+ or CD8+ T cells sorted from blood, collected in a trial of the OX40 agonist ivuxolimab. The receptors stem from an adult with an advanced solid tumor such as melanoma, head and neck, liver or kidney cancer.

The rearrangement links TRBV25-1 to TRBJ1-2; no reliable D call. CDR1 and CDR2 from the germline V gene are MGHDK and SYGVNS. This CDR3 has 12 residues. Trimming cost V 6 bases and J 6 bases, with 11 bases left between them. CDR3 residues: CASRALTDGYTF. In DNA form, the CDR3 reads TGTGCCAGCAGGGCCCTCACAGATGGCTACACCTTC.

This clone was detected once. The chain couples TRBV11-2 to TRBJ2-1; TRBD2 agrees at 7 bases. The CDR3 is 14 amino acids. The ends lost 5 bases at V and 2 bases at J; junction bases unmatched: 3. The V gene's germline CDR1 is SGHAT and CDR2 FQNNGV. The CDR3 nucleotides read TGTGCCAGCAGCCCGGGAGGACCCTACAATGAGCAGTTCTTC. Translated, it gives CASSPGGPYNEQFF.

J is TRBJ1-5 and V is TRBV19; D call uncertain. The CDR3 loop spans 15 amino acids. Trimming shortened V by 9 bases and J by 0 bases, and 15 bases separated the two germline ends. The germline CDR1 and CDR2 sequences are LNHDA and SQIVND (reference sequence). CDR3 DNA: TGTGCCAGCCTCACCGGCTTCCATAGCAATCAGCCCCAGCATTTT. It encodes CASLTGFHSNQPQHF. Combining the CDR3 with reference TRBV19 and TRBJ1-5 gives the whole variable domain DGGITQSPKYLFRKEGQNVTLSCEQNLNHDAMYWYRQDPGQGLRLIYYSQIVNDFQKGDIAEGYSVSREKKESFPLTVTSAQKNPTAFYLCASLTGFHSNQPQHFGDGTRLSIL.

The genes are TRBV5-6 and TRBJ2-7; possibly TRBD2 for D (5 bases). The CDR3 extends over 13 amino acids. Trimming stripped 4 bases from V and 2 bases from J, with 10 bases between. Germline CDR1 SGHDT, CDR2 YYEEEE. The CDR3 reads CASSGRLTYEQYV. The CDR3 DNA reads TGTGCCAGCAGCGGGAGACTCACCTACGAGCAGTACGTC.

The chain recombines TRBV7-6 with TRBJ2-1; 7 nucleotides match TRBD2. J was trimmed by 8 bases and V by 5 bases; bases with no gene match: 9. The CDR3 consists of 14 residues. Germline V gene lookup returns CDR1 SGHVS and CDR2 FNYEAQ. Here the CDR3 DNA reads TGTGCCAGCAGCCAGACAGCGGGAATCGATGAGCAGTTCTTC. Translation gives CASSQTAGIDEQFF. The full variable domain, rest sourced from reference TRBV7-6 and TRBJ2-1, is GAGVSQSPRYKVTKRGQDVALRCDPISGHVSLYWYRQALGQGPEFLTYFNYEAQQDKSGLPNDRFSAERPEGSISTLTIQRTEQRDSAMYRCASSQTAGIDEQFFGPGTRLTVL.